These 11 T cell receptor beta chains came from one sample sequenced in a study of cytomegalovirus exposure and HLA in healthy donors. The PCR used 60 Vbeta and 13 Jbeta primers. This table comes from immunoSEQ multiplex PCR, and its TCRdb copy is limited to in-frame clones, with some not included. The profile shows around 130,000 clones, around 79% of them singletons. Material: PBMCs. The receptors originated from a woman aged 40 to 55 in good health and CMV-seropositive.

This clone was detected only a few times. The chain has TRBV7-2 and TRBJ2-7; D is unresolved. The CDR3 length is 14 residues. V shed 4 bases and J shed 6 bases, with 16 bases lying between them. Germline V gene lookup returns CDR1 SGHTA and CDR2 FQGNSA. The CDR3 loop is CASSSSLTYSEQYF. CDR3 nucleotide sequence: TGTGCCAGCAGCTCATCCCTTACGTACAGCGAGCAGTACTTC.

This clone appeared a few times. Here the CDR3 reads CASSVTPSLTGASEQYF. CDR3 nucleotides: TGTGCCAGCAGCGTAACCCCCTCCCTGACGGGAGCATCCGAGCAGTACTTC. The V gene is TRBV9, the J gene TRBJ2-7, with TRBD2 as a possible D gene (6 bases). CDR1 SGDLS and CDR2 YYNGEE come from the germline V gene. With 1 base removed from V and 6 bases from J, the gap between germline ends came to 23 bases. The CDR3 runs to 17 residues.

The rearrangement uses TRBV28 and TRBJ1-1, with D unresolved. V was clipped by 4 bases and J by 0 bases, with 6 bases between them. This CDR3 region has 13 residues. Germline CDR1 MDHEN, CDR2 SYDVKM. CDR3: CASSSRLNTEAFF. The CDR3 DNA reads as TGTGCCAGCAGTTCTAGACTGAACACTGAAGCTTTCTTT.

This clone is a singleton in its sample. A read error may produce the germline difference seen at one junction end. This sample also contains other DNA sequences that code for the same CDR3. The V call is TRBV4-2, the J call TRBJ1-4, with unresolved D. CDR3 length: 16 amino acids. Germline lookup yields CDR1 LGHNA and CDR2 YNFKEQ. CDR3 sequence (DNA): TGTGCCAGCAGCCAAACGATGCGGTCGTTTACTGAAAAGCTGTTTTTT. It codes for CASSQTMRSFTEKLFF.

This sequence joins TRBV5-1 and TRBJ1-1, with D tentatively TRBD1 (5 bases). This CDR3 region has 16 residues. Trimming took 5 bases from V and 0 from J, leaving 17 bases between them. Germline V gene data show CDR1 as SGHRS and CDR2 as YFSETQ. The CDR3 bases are TGCGCCAGCAGTTTCCAGGGAAGTCCCCTGAACACTGAAGCTTTCTTT. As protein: CASSFQGSPLNTEAFF.

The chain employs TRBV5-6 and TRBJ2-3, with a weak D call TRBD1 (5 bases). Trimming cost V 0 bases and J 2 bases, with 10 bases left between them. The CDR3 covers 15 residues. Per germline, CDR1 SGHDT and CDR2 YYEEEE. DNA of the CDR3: TGTGCCAGCAGCTTGGGAAGACAGAACACAGATACGCAGTATTTT. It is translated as CASSLGRQNTDTQYF.

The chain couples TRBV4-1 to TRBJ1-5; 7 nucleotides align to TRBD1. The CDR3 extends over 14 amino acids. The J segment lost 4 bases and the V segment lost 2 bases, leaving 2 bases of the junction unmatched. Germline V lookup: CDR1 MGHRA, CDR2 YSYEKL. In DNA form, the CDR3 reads TGCGCCAGCAGCCAACTACAGGGGAATCAGCCCCAGCATTTT. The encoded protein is CASSQLQGNQPQHF.

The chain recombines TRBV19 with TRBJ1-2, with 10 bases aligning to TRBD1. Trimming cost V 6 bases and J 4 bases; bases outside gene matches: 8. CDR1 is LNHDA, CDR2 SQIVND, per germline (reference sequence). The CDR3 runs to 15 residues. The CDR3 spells CASRTGTGAAYGYTF. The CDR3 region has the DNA TGTGCCAGTAGAACCGGGACAGGGGCTGCCTATGGCTACACCTTC. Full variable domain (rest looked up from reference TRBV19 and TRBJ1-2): DGGITQSPKYLFRKEGQNVTLSCEQNLNHDAMYWYRQDPGQGLRLIYYSQIVNDFQKGDIAEGYSVSREKKESFPLTVTSAQKNPTAFYLCASRTGTGAAYGYTFGSGTRLTVV.

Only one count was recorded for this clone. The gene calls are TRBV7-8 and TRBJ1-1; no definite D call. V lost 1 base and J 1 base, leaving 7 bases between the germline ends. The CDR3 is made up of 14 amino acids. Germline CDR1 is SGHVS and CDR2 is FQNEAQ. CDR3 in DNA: TGTGCCAGCAGCTTAGACGGAGCGAACACTGAAGCTTTCTTT. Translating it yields CASSLDGANTEAFF. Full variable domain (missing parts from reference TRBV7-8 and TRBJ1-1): GAGVSQSPRYKVAKRGQDVALRCDPISGHVSLFWYQQALGQGPEFLTYFQNEAQLDKSGLPSDRFFAERPEGSVSTLKIQRTQQEDSAVYLCASSLDGANTEAFFGQGTRLTVV.

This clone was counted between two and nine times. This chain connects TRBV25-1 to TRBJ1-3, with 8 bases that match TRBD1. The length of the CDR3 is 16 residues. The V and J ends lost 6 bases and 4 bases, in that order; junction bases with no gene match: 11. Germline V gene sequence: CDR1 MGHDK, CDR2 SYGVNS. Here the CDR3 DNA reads TGTGCCAGCAGGAAGATTCAGGGGGCGAGCGGAAACACCATATATTTT. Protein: CASRKIQGASGNTIYF.

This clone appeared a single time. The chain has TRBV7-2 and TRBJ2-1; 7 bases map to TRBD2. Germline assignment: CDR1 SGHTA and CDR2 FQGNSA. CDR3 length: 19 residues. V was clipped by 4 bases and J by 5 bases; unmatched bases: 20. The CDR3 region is CASSSPVGYGLVYNNEQFF. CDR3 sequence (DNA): TGTGCCAGCAGCTCCCCCGTAGGGTATGGACTAGTTTACAACAATGAGCAGTTCTTC.